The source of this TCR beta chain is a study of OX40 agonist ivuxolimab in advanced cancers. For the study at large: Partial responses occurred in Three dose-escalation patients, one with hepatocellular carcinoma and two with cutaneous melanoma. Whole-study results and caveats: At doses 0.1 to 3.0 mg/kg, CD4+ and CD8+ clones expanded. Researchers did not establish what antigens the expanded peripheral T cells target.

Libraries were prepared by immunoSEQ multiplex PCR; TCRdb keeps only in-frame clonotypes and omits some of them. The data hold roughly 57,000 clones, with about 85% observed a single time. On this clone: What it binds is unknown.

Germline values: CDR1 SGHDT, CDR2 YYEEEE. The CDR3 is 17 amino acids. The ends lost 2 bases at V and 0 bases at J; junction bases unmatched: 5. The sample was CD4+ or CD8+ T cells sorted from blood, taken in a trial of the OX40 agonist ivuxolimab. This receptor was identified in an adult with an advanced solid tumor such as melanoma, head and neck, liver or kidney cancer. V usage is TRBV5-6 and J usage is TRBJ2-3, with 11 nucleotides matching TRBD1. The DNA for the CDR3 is TGTGCCAGCAGCTTTGCAGGGACAGGGGGAAGCACAGATACGCAGTATTTT. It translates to CASSFAGTGGSTDTQYF.